These 4 T cell receptor beta chains came from one sample sequenced in a study of T cells in Graves' hyperthyroidism and ophthalmopathy. Using RNA transcripts as the source, TCR beta CDR3 regions were amplified. The study used the HTBI primer set for a first-round RT-PCR of the TCR CDR3. Each CDR3 protein is one row after TCRdb ran MiXCR on the multiplex PCR reads. This sample has a few hundred thousand distinct CDR3 sequences, with approximately 18% found just once. The source material was blood. The source is a man aged 18 to 35 with Graves' ophthalmopathy.

This clonotype has just a few counts. V is TRBV27 and J is TRBJ2-6; tentatively, D is TRBD1 (5 bases). CDR3 length equals 15 residues. Trimming left V 5 bases short and J 0 bases short, with 8 bases between. Germline CDR1 MNHEY, CDR2 SMNVEV (reference sequence). The CDR3 sequence is CASSGQGSGANVLTF. In nucleotides, the CDR3 is TGTGCCAGCAGTGGCCAGGGCTCTGGGGCCAACGTCCTGACTTTC.

The rearrangement links TRBV29-1 to TRBJ1-2, with a weak D call TRBD1 (5 bases). This CDR3 contains 12 residues. V was clipped by 8 bases and J by 7 bases, with 17 bases between them. Germline V CDR1 and CDR2: SQVTM, ANQGSEA. The CDR3 coding sequence is TGCAGCACTGCTGGGACGGTGGGTGGCTACACCTTC. Its translation: CSTAGTVGGYTF.

Of note for this clonotype: Germline and junction disagree at one end, which may indicate a read error. The chain joins TRBV7-9 to TRBJ2-7; D unclear. The CDR3 sequence is 12 residues long. Per germline, CDR1 SEHNR and CDR2 FQNEAQ (reference sequence). CDR3 sequence: CASSLAGTHRSF. The CDR3 DNA sequence: TGTGCCAGCAGCTTAGCTGGAACCCACCGGTCCTTC.

The chain couples TRBV12-3 or TRBV12-4 to TRBJ1-1; D is ambiguous. This CDR3 has 13 residues. V shed 7 bases and J shed 2 bases, with 11 bases lying between them. CDR3 region: CASTTWLNTEAFF. The CDR3 nucleotides read TGTGCCAGCACCACGTGGCTTAACACTGAAGCTTTCTTT.